The rows below give T cell receptor beta chains drawn from one sample of a study of blood T cell repertoires in COVID-19. Some clones are missing from TCRdb's copy, which holds only in-frame ones; the method was immunoSEQ multiplex PCR. The sample carries roughly 350,000 clones, around 87% recorded once. Input material: peripheral blood. These receptors came from a woman aged 25-40 years with COVID-19, enrolled during active disease. The CDR3 runs from the conserved cysteine through the conserved F or W. Each record gives: J gene, clone size, D gene, V gene, CDR3 DNA, CDR3 protein. A D gene is named only where the DNA matches it firmly. Clone size appears in some rows only: once, few, many, or a class for an expanded clone.

j_call: TRBJ1-2; clone_size: .; d_call: .; v_call: TRBV11-2; cdr3_nt: TGTGCCAGCAGCTTAGATGGGCAGCATGGCTACACCTTC; cdr3_aa: CASSLDGQHGYTF
j_call: TRBJ2-7; clone_size: .; d_call: TRBD1; v_call: TRBV29-1; cdr3_nt: TGCAGCACAACGGGACAGAGTGCCTACGAGCAGTACTTC; cdr3_aa: CSTTGQSAYEQYF
j_call: TRBJ1-2; clone_size: few; d_call: .; v_call: TRBV7-9; cdr3_nt: TGTGCCAGCAGCCCCTCAGGGGATGGCTACACCTTC; cdr3_aa: CASSPSGDGYTF
j_call: TRBJ2-7; clone_size: .; d_call: TRBD1; v_call: TRBV4-1; cdr3_nt: TGCGCCAGCAGCCCCCGACAGGGGAGCTACGAGCAGTACTTC; cdr3_aa: CASSPRQGSYEQYF
j_call: TRBJ2-1; clone_size: .; d_call: .; v_call: TRBV10-1; cdr3_nt: TGCGCCAGCAGTGCGGGCAGGGGCGACCAAAATGAGCAGTTCTTC; cdr3_aa: CASSAGRGDQNEQFF
j_call: TRBJ2-1; clone_size: few; d_call: TRBD2; v_call: TRBV7-8; cdr3_nt: TGTGCCAGCAGCTTAAGACTAGCGGGAGGTGATGAGCAGTTCTTC; cdr3_aa: CASSLRLAGGDEQFF
j_call: TRBJ2-1; clone_size: .; d_call: TRBD2; v_call: TRBV9; cdr3_nt: TGTGCCAGCAGCGCACAGGGGGGGACTAGCGGGAGGTACTACAATGAGCAGTTCTTC; cdr3_aa: CASSAQGGTSGRYYNEQFF
j_call: TRBJ2-7; clone_size: .; d_call: TRBD2; v_call: TRBV19; cdr3_nt: TGTGCCAGTAGTATTGGGTGGGAGGGCCGGAACGAGCAGTACTTC; cdr3_aa: CASSIGWEGRNEQYF
j_call: TRBJ2-1; clone_size: .; d_call: .; v_call: TRBV4-1; cdr3_nt: TGCGCCAGCAGCGAGAGCGCCTCCTACAATGAGCAGTTCTTC; cdr3_aa: CASSESASYNEQFF
j_call: TRBJ1-1; clone_size: .; d_call: TRBD1; v_call: TRBV7-2; cdr3_nt: TGTGCCAGCAGCTTAGCTTTTGTGGGTGGGGACAGATACACTGAAGCTTTCTTT; cdr3_aa: CASSLAFVGGDRYTEAFF
j_call: TRBJ2-1; clone_size: .; d_call: .; v_call: TRBV27; cdr3_nt: TGTGCCAGCAGTTTTGGGGGGAATGAGCAGTTCTTC; cdr3_aa: CASSFGGNEQFF
j_call: TRBJ2-5; clone_size: .; d_call: TRBD2; v_call: TRBV7-2; cdr3_nt: TGTGCCAGCAGCTTTACTAGCGGGGTCAGCGAGACCCAGTACTTC; cdr3_aa: CASSFTSGVSETQYF
j_call: TRBJ2-7; clone_size: .; d_call: .; v_call: TRBV4-1; cdr3_nt: TGCGCCAGCAGCCAACCCGGGAGCTCGGCCTACGAGCAGTACTTC; cdr3_aa: CASSQPGSSAYEQYF
j_call: TRBJ1-4; clone_size: .; d_call: TRBD1; v_call: TRBV19; cdr3_nt: TGTGCCAGTAGCCCCGGGACAGAAGCAACTAATGAAAAACTGTTTTTT; cdr3_aa: CASSPGTEATNEKLFF
j_call: TRBJ2-5; clone_size: once; d_call: TRBD1; v_call: TRBV30; cdr3_nt: TGTGCCTGGAGTGGCGCAGGGGGCATCGAGACCCAGTACTTC; cdr3_aa: CAWSGAGGIETQYF
j_call: TRBJ2-7; clone_size: .; d_call: .; v_call: TRBV7-2; cdr3_nt: TGTGCCAGCAGCTTAGTGGCCGGAGAGGACTACGAGCAGTACTTC; cdr3_aa: CASSLVAGEDYEQYF
j_call: TRBJ2-5; clone_size: .; d_call: TRBD2; v_call: TRBV2; cdr3_nt: TGTGCCAGCAGTGAATTACTAGCGGGAGAAGAGACCCAGTACTTC; cdr3_aa: CASSELLAGEETQYF
j_call: TRBJ2-3; clone_size: few; d_call: .; v_call: TRBV19; cdr3_nt: TGTGCCAGTAGGTGGGAGGTTACGCAGTATTTT; cdr3_aa: CASRWEVTQYF
j_call: TRBJ1-1; clone_size: .; d_call: TRBD1; v_call: TRBV28; cdr3_nt: TGTGCCAGCAGCGACAGGGCCCCAACTGAAGCTTTCTTT; cdr3_aa: CASSDRAPTEAFF
j_call: TRBJ2-7; clone_size: .; d_call: .; v_call: TRBV4-1; cdr3_nt: TGCGCCAGCAGCCAAGGTAGTAGCGGTACCTACGAGCAGTACTTC; cdr3_aa: CASSQGSSGTYEQYF
j_call: TRBJ1-2; clone_size: .; d_call: .; v_call: TRBV7-8; cdr3_nt: TGTGCCAGCAGAAATTACAGGGATGGCTACACCTTC; cdr3_aa: CASRNYRDGYTF
j_call: TRBJ1-2; clone_size: .; d_call: TRBD1; v_call: TRBV4-3; cdr3_nt: TGCGCCAGCAGCGACCTAGGGACAGGGGAGCGGGGCTACACCTTC; cdr3_aa: CASSDLGTGERGYTF
j_call: TRBJ2-1; clone_size: .; d_call: TRBD2; v_call: TRBV19; cdr3_nt: TGTGCCAGTAGTATAACCGGGGGGAATGAGCAGTTCTTC; cdr3_aa: CASSITGGNEQFF
j_call: TRBJ2-1; clone_size: .; d_call: TRBD2; v_call: TRBV6-1; cdr3_nt: TGTGCCAGCAGTGAAGGTGAGGTGGTAGCGGGATATCGTCCGTTCTTC; cdr3_aa: CASSEGEVVAGYRPFF
j_call: TRBJ2-5; clone_size: once; d_call: TRBD2; v_call: TRBV6-4; cdr3_nt: TGTGCCAGCAGTGATCTCTCCCCGACTAGCGGGAGAGGAGAGACCCAGTACTTC; cdr3_aa: CASSDLSPTSGRGETQYF
j_call: TRBJ1-1; clone_size: .; d_call: TRBD1; v_call: TRBV2; cdr3_nt: TGTGCCAGCAGGTACAGGGGCGAAGCTTTCTTT; cdr3_aa: CASRYRGEAFF
j_call: TRBJ2-7; clone_size: once; d_call: TRBD1; v_call: TRBV5-4; cdr3_nt: TGTGCCAGCAGCCGCATTAGACAGGGGAACGAGCAGTACTTC; cdr3_aa: CASSRIRQGNEQYF
j_call: TRBJ2-2; clone_size: .; d_call: .; v_call: TRBV5-1; cdr3_nt: TGCGCCAGCAGCTTGGTTCTCGGGGAGCTGTTTTTT; cdr3_aa: CASSLVLGELFF
j_call: TRBJ1-1; clone_size: .; d_call: TRBD1; v_call: TRBV6-5; cdr3_nt: TGTGCCAGCAGTTTACCGGGACAGGGAGCGGCTTTCTTT; cdr3_aa: CASSLPGQGAAFF
j_call: TRBJ2-7; clone_size: few; d_call: .; v_call: TRBV2; cdr3_nt: TGTGCCAGCAGTGCAGACTCATACTACGAGCAGTACTTC; cdr3_aa: CASSADSYYEQYF
j_call: TRBJ2-7; clone_size: .; d_call: .; v_call: TRBV19; cdr3_nt: TGTGCCAGTAGTATAGAACAGGCCTCCTACGAGCAGTACTTC; cdr3_aa: CASSIEQASYEQYF
j_call: TRBJ2-7; clone_size: .; d_call: .; v_call: TRBV10-3; cdr3_nt: TGTGCCATCAGTGCTGGCGGGACCCCCTACGAGCAGTACTTC; cdr3_aa: CAISAGGTPYEQYF
j_call: TRBJ2-7; clone_size: .; d_call: TRBD2; v_call: TRBV2; cdr3_nt: TGTGCCAGCAACTCCGGGACTAGCGGGAGCGAGCAGTACTTC; cdr3_aa: CASNSGTSGSEQYF
j_call: TRBJ2-7; clone_size: .; d_call: TRBD2; v_call: TRBV20-1; cdr3_nt: TGCAGTGCTAGTGGGTTAGCGGGAGCAAAGCCCTACGAGCAGTACTTC; cdr3_aa: CSASGLAGAKPYEQYF
j_call: TRBJ2-7; clone_size: .; d_call: .; v_call: TRBV4-1; cdr3_nt: TGCGCCAGCAGCCAAGGGAGGGGAACCTACGAGCAGTACTTC; cdr3_aa: CASSQGRGTYEQYF
j_call: TRBJ1-6; clone_size: .; d_call: TRBD1; v_call: TRBV2; cdr3_nt: TGTGCCAGCAGTGACCCAGGGGGCTCACCCTCTTATAATTCACCCCTCCACTTT; cdr3_aa: CASSDPGGSPSYNSPLHF
j_call: TRBJ2-5; clone_size: .; d_call: TRBD2; v_call: TRBV5-1; cdr3_nt: TGCGCCAGCAGCTCATTCCCGGGGGGCCAAGAGACCCAGTACTTC; cdr3_aa: CASSSFPGGQETQYF
j_call: TRBJ2-4; clone_size: .; d_call: TRBD2; v_call: TRBV19; cdr3_nt: TGTGCCAGTAAGGGACTAGCGTTAAACATTCAGTACTTC; cdr3_aa: CASKGLALNIQYF
j_call: TRBJ2-5; clone_size: .; d_call: TRBD1; v_call: TRBV18; cdr3_nt: TGTGCCAGCTCACCCCCGGGACAGGGAAACAAGACCCAGTACTTC; cdr3_aa: CASSPPGQGNKTQYF
j_call: TRBJ2-7; clone_size: once; d_call: TRBD1; v_call: TRBV5-1; cdr3_nt: TGCGCCAGCAGCCCACCGACAGGGGTATCCTACGAGCAGTACTTC; cdr3_aa: CASSPPTGVSYEQYF
j_call: TRBJ2-5; clone_size: .; d_call: .; v_call: TRBV4-1; cdr3_nt: TGCGCCAGCAGCCTCCCTGGTGCCGGTCAAGAGACCCAGTACTTC; cdr3_aa: CASSLPGAGQETQYF
j_call: TRBJ2-3; clone_size: .; d_call: TRBD2; v_call: TRBV7-9; cdr3_nt: TGTGCCAGCACCTCTGGAGTGGGGACTATAACCACAGATACGCAGTATTTT; cdr3_aa: CASTSGVGTITTDTQYF
j_call: TRBJ2-4; clone_size: .; d_call: TRBD1; v_call: TRBV2; cdr3_nt: TGTGCCAGCAGGGGCGCAGGGGGCGGAAACATTCAGTACTTC; cdr3_aa: CASRGAGGGNIQYF
j_call: TRBJ2-2; clone_size: .; d_call: TRBD2; v_call: TRBV3-1/TRBV3-2; cdr3_nt: TGTGCCAGCAGCCCGGGACTAGCGGGAGTTAACACCGGGGAGCTGTTTTTT; cdr3_aa: CASSPGLAGVNTGELFF
j_call: TRBJ2-7; clone_size: .; d_call: .; v_call: TRBV27; cdr3_nt: TGTGCCAGCAGTTTTAGGTGGCGGGTCGCCTACGAGCAGTACTTC; cdr3_aa: CASSFRWRVAYEQYF
j_call: TRBJ1-2; clone_size: .; d_call: .; v_call: TRBV13; cdr3_nt: TGTGCCAGCAGCGCGGACACGGCTAACTATGGCTACACCTTC; cdr3_aa: CASSADTANYGYTF
j_call: TRBJ2-3; clone_size: .; d_call: .; v_call: TRBV5-1; cdr3_nt: TGCGCCAGCAGCTGGGACAACACAGATACGCAGTATTTT; cdr3_aa: CASSWDNTDTQYF
j_call: TRBJ2-1; clone_size: once; d_call: TRBD2; v_call: TRBV4-1; cdr3_nt: TGCGCCAGCAGCCAATTTCCGGGACTAGAGATAAATGAGCAGTTCTTC; cdr3_aa: CASSQFPGLEINEQFF
j_call: TRBJ1-3; clone_size: .; d_call: TRBD1; v_call: TRBV29-1; cdr3_nt: TGCAGCGTTGTCACAGGGGCTGGAAACACCATATATTTT; cdr3_aa: CSVVTGAGNTIYF
j_call: TRBJ1-4; clone_size: .; d_call: .; v_call: TRBV29-1; cdr3_nt: TGCAGCGTTGCCCCTCCAGACAGGCCGGGGCTGTTTTTT; cdr3_aa: CSVAPPDRPGLFF
j_call: TRBJ2-2; clone_size: .; d_call: TRBD1; v_call: TRBV29-1; cdr3_nt: TGCAGCGTTAGGAACCGGGACAGGGGTATCGGGGAGCTGTTTTTT; cdr3_aa: CSVRNRDRGIGELFF
j_call: TRBJ2-7; clone_size: .; d_call: TRBD1; v_call: TRBV27; cdr3_nt: TGTGCCAGCAGTTTACGGACAGGGAACGAGCAGTACTTC; cdr3_aa: CASSLRTGNEQYF
j_call: TRBJ2-7; clone_size: .; d_call: TRBD1; v_call: TRBV4-1; cdr3_nt: TGCGCCAGCAGCCAAGATATCGACAGGGCCGATTCCTACGAGCAGTACTTC; cdr3_aa: CASSQDIDRADSYEQYF
j_call: TRBJ2-7; clone_size: .; d_call: TRBD2; v_call: TRBV9; cdr3_nt: TGTGCCAGCAGCGTCACACCCGCTAGCGGGTACAACGAGCAGTACTTC; cdr3_aa: CASSVTPASGYNEQYF
j_call: TRBJ2-1; clone_size: once; d_call: .; v_call: TRBV2; cdr3_nt: TGTGCCAGCAGTGATAGTGGCAGGCCCTCCTACAATGAGCAGTTCTTC; cdr3_aa: CASSDSGRPSYNEQFF